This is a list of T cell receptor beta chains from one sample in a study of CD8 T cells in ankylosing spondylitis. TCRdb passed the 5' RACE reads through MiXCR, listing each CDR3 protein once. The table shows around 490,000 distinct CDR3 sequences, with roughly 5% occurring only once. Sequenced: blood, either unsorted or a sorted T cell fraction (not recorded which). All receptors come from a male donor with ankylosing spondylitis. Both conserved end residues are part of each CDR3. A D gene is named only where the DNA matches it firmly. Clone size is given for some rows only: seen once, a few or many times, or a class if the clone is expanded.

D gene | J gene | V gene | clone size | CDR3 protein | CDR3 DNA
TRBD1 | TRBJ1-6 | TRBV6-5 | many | CASSYSRFIGTGGSPLHF | TGTGCCAGCAGTTACTCGAGGTTCATCGGGACAGGGGGTTCACCCCTCCACTTT
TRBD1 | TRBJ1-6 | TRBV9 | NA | CASGVSGTVNSPLHF | TGTGCCAGCGGGGTCTCCGGGACAGTTAATTCACCCCTCCACTTT
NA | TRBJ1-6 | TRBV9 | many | CASSPRTRNSPLHF | TGTGCCAGCAGCCCCCGGACGAGAAATTCACCCCTCCACTTT
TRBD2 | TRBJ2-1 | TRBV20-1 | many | CSARDPTLAGGLDNEQFF | TGCAGTGCTAGAGATCCCACCCTAGCGGGAGGGCTGGACAATGAGCAGTTCTTC
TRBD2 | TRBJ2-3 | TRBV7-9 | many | CASSSTSGNTDTQYF | TGTGCCAGCAGCTCCACTAGCGGGAACACAGATACGCAGTATTTT
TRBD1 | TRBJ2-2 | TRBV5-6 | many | CASAGQGQEPTGELFF | TGTGCCAGCGCGGGACAGGGACAGGAGCCCACCGGGGAGCTGTTTTTT
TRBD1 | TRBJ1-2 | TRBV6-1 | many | CASSAKPGQGRDYGYTF | TGTGCCAGCAGTGCTAAACCGGGACAGGGACGAGACTATGGCTACACCTTC
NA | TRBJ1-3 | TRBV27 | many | CASSFRQYPDQDSGNTIYF | TGTGCCAGCAGTTTCCGGCAGTACCCCGACCAAGACTCTGGAAACACCATATATTTT
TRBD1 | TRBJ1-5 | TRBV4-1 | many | CASSIRYRGENQPQHF | TGCGCCAGCAGCATCCGCTACAGGGGCGAAAATCAGCCCCAGCATTTT
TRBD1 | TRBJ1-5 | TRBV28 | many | CASTAGGDSNQPQHF | TGTGCCAGCACCGCAGGGGGTGATAGCAATCAGCCCCAGCATTTT
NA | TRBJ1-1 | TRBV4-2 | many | CASSSRQTTHTEAFF | TGTGCCAGCAGCAGCCGACAGACCACCCACACTGAAGCTTTCTTT
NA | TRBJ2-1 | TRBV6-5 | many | CASSPQGGEQFF | TGTGCCAGCAGTCCCCAGGGGGGTGAGCAGTTCTTC
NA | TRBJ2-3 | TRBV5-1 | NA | CASSLMVRTDTQYF | TGCGCCAGCAGCTTGATGGTCCGCACAGATACGCAGTATTTT
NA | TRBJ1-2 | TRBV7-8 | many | CASSDGPRRVYGYTF | TGTGCCAGCAGCGACGGGCCTCGTAGGGTCTATGGCTACACCTTC
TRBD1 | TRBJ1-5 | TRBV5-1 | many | CASSPDPGQNQPQHF | TGCGCCAGCAGCCCGGACCCGGGACAGAATCAGCCCCAGCATTTT
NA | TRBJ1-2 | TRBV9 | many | CASSFLGGYGYTF | TGTGCCAGCAGCTTTCTCGGTGGCTATGGCTACACCTTC
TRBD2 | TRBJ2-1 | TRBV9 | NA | CASSVGGGASFNEQFF | TGTGCCAGCAGCGTAGGCGGGGGGGCCTCGTTTAATGAGCAGTTCTTC